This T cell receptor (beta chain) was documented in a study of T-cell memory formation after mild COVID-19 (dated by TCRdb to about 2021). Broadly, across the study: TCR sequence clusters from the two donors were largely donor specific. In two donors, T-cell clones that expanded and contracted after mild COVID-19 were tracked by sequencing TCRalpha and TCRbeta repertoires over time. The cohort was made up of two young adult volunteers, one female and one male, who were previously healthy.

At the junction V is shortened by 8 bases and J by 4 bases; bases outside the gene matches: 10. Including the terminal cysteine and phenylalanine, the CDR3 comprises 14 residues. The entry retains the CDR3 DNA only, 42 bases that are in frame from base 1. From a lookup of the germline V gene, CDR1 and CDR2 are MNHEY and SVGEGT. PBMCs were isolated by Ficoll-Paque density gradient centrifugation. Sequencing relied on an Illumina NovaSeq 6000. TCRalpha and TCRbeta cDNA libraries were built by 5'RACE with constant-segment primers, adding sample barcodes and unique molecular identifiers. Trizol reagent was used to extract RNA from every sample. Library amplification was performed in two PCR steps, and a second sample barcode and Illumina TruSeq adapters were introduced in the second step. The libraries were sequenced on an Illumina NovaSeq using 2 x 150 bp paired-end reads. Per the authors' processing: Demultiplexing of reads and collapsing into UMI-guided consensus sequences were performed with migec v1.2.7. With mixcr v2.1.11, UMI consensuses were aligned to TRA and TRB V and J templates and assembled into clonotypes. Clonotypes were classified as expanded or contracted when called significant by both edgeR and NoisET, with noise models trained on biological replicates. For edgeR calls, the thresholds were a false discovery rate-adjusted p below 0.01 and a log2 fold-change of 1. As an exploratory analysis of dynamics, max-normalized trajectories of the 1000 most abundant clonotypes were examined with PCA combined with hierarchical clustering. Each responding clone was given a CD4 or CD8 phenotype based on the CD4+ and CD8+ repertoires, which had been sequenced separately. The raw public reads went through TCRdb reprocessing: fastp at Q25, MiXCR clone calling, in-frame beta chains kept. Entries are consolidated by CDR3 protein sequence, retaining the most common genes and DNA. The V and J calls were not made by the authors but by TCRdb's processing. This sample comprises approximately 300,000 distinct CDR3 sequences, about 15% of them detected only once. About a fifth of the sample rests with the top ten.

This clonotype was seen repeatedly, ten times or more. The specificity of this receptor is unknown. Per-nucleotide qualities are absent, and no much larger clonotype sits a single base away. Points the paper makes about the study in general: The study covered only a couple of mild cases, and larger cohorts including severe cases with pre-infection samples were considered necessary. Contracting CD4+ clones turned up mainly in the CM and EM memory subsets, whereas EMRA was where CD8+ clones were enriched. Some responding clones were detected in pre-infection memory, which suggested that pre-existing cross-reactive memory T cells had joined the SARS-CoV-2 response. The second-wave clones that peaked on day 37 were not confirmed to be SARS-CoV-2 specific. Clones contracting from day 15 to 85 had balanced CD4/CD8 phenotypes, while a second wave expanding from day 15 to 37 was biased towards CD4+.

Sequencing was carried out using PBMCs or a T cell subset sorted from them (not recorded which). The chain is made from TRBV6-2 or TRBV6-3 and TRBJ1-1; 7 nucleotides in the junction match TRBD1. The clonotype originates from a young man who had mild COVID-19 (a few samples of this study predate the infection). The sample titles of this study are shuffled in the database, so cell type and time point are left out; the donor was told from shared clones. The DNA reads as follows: TGTGCCAGCCGCAACAGGGGAGGGAGCACTGAAGCTTTCTTT. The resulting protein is CASRNRGGSTEAFF.